What follows are 30 T cell receptor beta chains derived from one specimen sequenced in a study of cytomegalovirus exposure and HLA in healthy donors. Primers included in the PCR were 60 Vbeta and 13 Jbeta primers. Assay: immunoSEQ multiplex PCR; the TCRdb copy retains only in-frame clones and omits some. Of tens of thousands of clones listed, roughly 80% are singletons. The sequenced material came from PBMCs. The receptors here all came from a woman in her twenties or thirties in good health and CMV-seronegative.

This chain joins TRBV7-2 and TRBJ2-5; TRBD2 might be the D (5 bases). The germline V gene has CDR1 SGHTA and CDR2 FQGNSA. V dropped 0 bases and J dropped 1 base, with 9 bases sitting between them. The CDR3 is 15 amino acids. DNA of the CDR3: TGTGCCAGCAGCTTAGCAGGACGGGGCCAAGAGACCCAGTACTTC. Amino acids: CASSLAGRGQETQYF.

In nucleotides, the CDR3 is TGCGCCAGCAGCCAATCCCCCCTAGCGGGAAAGTATGAGCAGTTCTTC. Translation: CASSQSPLAGKYEQFF. The V and J genes are TRBV4-3 and TRBJ2-1; 9 bases match TRBD2. This CDR3 region has 16 residues. V gave up 2 bases and J gave up 8 bases; unmatched junction bases: 10. Germline assignment: CDR1 LGHNA and CDR2 YSLEER.

This chain connects TRBV4-1 to TRBJ1-4; the match to TRBD1 covers 7 bases. This CDR3 has 14 amino acids. Germline V gene lookup returns CDR1 MGHRA and CDR2 YSYEKL. The J segment lost 7 bases and the V segment lost 1 base, leaving 3 bases of the junction unmatched. The CDR3 is CASSQVQGIEKLFF. The CDR3 DNA sequence: TGCGCCAGCAGCCAAGTACAGGGGATTGAAAAACTGTTTTTT.

The chain combines TRBV2 with TRBJ2-1; 9 positions agree with TRBD2. The CDR3 is 16 amino acids. V lost 1 base and J lost 2; bases outside the gene matches: 3. The germline V gene has CDR1 SNHLY and CDR2 FYNNEI. The CDR3 is CASSEEAGGPYNEQFF. CDR3 sequence (DNA): TGTGCCAGCAGTGAAGAAGCGGGAGGCCCCTACAATGAGCAGTTCTTC.

The CDR3 DNA sequence: TGTGCCAGCAGCTCTAGCTCCTCTGGGGCCAACGTCCTGACTTTC. Its translation: CASSSSSSGANVLTF. The rearrangement uses TRBV7-9 and TRBJ2-6, with a weak D call TRBD2 (5 bases). Deletions cut 4 bases from V and 0 bases from J, with 7 bases between. The CDR3 sequence is 15 residues long. Per the germline V gene, CDR1 is SEHNR and CDR2 is FQNEAQ (reference sequence).

This sequence joins TRBV11-2 and TRBJ2-7, with D maybe TRBD2 (6 bases). Deletions cut 6 bases from V and 2 bases from J, with 8 bases between. Germline CDR1 SGHAT, CDR2 FQNNGV. This CDR3 region has 12 residues. CDR3 nucleotide sequence: TGTGCCAGCAGGGCGGGGACCTACGAGCAGTACTTC. Translated: CASRAGTYEQYF.

The chain employs TRBV6-5 and TRBJ1-1; no definite D call. The CDR3 is 16 amino acids. CDR1 and CDR2 from the germline V gene are MNHEY and SVGAGI. Trimming removed 4 bases at V and 4 bases at J, with 19 bases between. This chain's CDR3 is CASSSQGRGTVTEAFF. CDR3 coding DNA: TGTGCCAGCAGTTCTCAAGGGCGGGGAACTGTCACTGAAGCTTTCTTT.

This chain connects TRBV2 to TRBJ2-5; D gene ambiguous. Near its end, the DNA agrees better with TRBJ2-7, so the J call may be wrong. The CDR3 spans 13 residues. Germline CDR1 and CDR2: SNHLY and FYNNEI. For the CDR3, the DNA is TGTGCCAGCAGCCCTACAGAGATCTACGAGCAGTACTTC. Protein sequence: CASSPTEIYEQYF.

The gene calls are TRBV5-1 and TRBJ1-1; TRBD1 matches at 8 bases. Germline V CDR1 and CDR2: SGHRS, YFSETQ. The length of the CDR3 is 14 residues. J was trimmed by 4 bases and V by 5 bases; bases with no gene match: 7. The CDR3 loop reads CASSLTGVGTEAFF. Here the CDR3 DNA reads TGCGCCAGCAGTCTGACAGGGGTAGGCACTGAAGCTTTCTTT.

V and J are TRBV5-6 and TRBJ2-3; D is uncertain. The CDR3 loop spans 13 amino acids. V was shortened by 3 bases and J by 10 bases, with 15 bases between the two germline ends. Germline V gives CDR1 SGHDT, CDR2 YYEEEE. Here the CDR3 reads CASSSVPLEPQYF. For the CDR3, the DNA is TGTGCCAGCAGCTCGGTCCCCCTAGAGCCGCAGTATTTT.

The chain links TRBV7-9 to TRBJ1-1, with 7 bases fitting TRBD1. Unmatched junction bases numbered 8, after V lost 1 base and J lost 6 bases. The CDR3 length is 15 residues. Germline V gene sequence: CDR1 SEHNR, CDR2 FQNEAQ (reference sequence). CDR3 sequence (DNA): TGTGCCAGCAGCTTAGTGGCAGGGGGAAAAGCTGAAGCTTTCTTT. Translated: CASSLVAGGKAEAFF.

V usage is TRBV27 and J usage is TRBJ1-5, with D possibly TRBD1 on 6 matching bases. V lost 2 bases and J 1 base, leaving 6 bases between the germline ends. Germline CDR1 MNHEY, CDR2 SMNVEV (reference sequence). The CDR3 is 14 residues long. The chain's CDR3 is CASSLRGSNQPQHF. The CDR3 DNA reads as TGTGCCAGCAGTTTAAGGGGGAGCAATCAGCCCCAGCATTTT.

This rearrangement joins TRBV9 to TRBJ2-2; D remains unclear. V shed 0 bases and J shed 1 base, with 10 bases lying between them. The CDR3 has 16 amino acids. The germline V gene has CDR1 SGDLS and CDR2 YYNGEE. Here the CDR3 reads CASSVGSSGNTGELFF. The DNA of the CDR3 is TGTGCCAGCAGCGTAGGATCCTCAGGGAACACCGGGGAGCTGTTTTTT.

This chain uses TRBV27 with TRBJ1-1, with D perhaps TRBD1 (6 bases). The CDR3 extends over 12 amino acids. Germline V gene lookup returns CDR1 MNHEY and CDR2 SMNVEV (reference sequence). V was shortened by 6 bases and J by 5 bases, with 10 bases between the two germline ends. The DNA for the CDR3 is TGTGCCAGCAGCCCGCAGGGGACTGAAGCTTTCTTT. This translates into CASSPQGTEAFF.

The chain combines TRBV19 with TRBJ1-5; D may be TRBD1 (5 bases). The CDR3 is 13 residues long. Germline V gene lookup returns CDR1 LNHDA and CDR2 SQIVND (reference sequence). V shed 7 bases and J shed 2 bases, with 9 bases lying between them. Here the CDR3 DNA reads TGTGCCAGTAATTGGGGGGGCAATCAGCCCCAGCATTTT. It translates to CASNWGGNQPQHF. The whole variable domain, filled in from reference TRBV19 and TRBJ1-5, reads DGGITQSPKYLFRKEGQNVTLSCEQNLNHDAMYWYRQDPGQGLRLIYYSQIVNDFQKGDIAEGYSVSREKKESFPLTVTSAQKNPTAFYLCASNWGGNQPQHFGDGTRLSIL.

V is TRBV6-4 and J is TRBJ1-2; weak D call: TRBD1 (5 bases). Trimming shortened V by 0 bases and J by 6 bases, and 14 bases separated the two germline ends. Germline V CDR1 and CDR2: MRHNA, SNTAGT. The CDR3 consists of 15 residues. The CDR3 DNA reads TGTGCCAGCAGTGACTCAGGGGCCGGGAGGGATGGCTACACCTTC. This encodes CASSDSGAGRDGYTF.

The chain recombines TRBV11-3 with TRBJ2-3; D possibly corresponds to TRBD2 (6 bases). This CDR3 comprises 15 residues. V was pared by 0 bases and J by 5 bases, with 12 bases between. Germline V CDR1 and CDR2: SGHNT, YENEEA. DNA of the CDR3: TGTGCCAGCAGCTTAGAGGCGGGGCCTCAAGATACGCAGTATTTT. The encoded protein is CASSLEAGPQDTQYF.

The V and J genes are TRBV6-5 and TRBJ2-5, with D possibly being TRBD1 (6 bases). CDR3 size: 15 residues. V was cut by 7 bases and J by 0 bases, with 15 bases left in between. The germline V gene has CDR1 MNHEY and CDR2 SVGAGI. Written as DNA, the CDR3 is TGTGCCAGCAAGTTACAGGGCGGATACCAAGAGACCCAGTACTTC. Its protein product is CASKLQGGYQETQYF.

Remarks on this clone: Distinct nucleotide sequences in the sample also encode this CDR3. The chain joins TRBV6-6 to TRBJ2-7; 9 bases are a match to TRBD1. There are 12 residues in the CDR3. J gave up 12 bases and V 4 bases, and 7 bases lay outside the gene matches. The germline V gene has CDR1 MNHNY and CDR2 SVGAGI (reference sequence). The CDR3 region is CASSSGQGKRYF. DNA of the CDR3: TGTGCCAGCAGTTCCGGACAGGGGAAACGGTACTTC.

The chain has TRBV29-1 and TRBJ1-4; D gene ambiguous. The CDR3 extends over 11 amino acids. From germline, CDR1 is SQVTM and CDR2 ANQGSEA. V lost 1 base and J lost 10, with 7 bases in between. CDR3 nucleotide sequence: TGCAGCGTTGAAGCTACGGGAAAACTGTTTTTT. It yields the protein CSVEATGKLFF.

The gene calls are TRBV7-8 and TRBJ2-7, with 13 bases identical to TRBD2. The germline gives CDR1 SGHVS, CDR2 FQNEAQ. V lost 1 base, J lost 9 bases, and 9 bases stayed unmatched. The CDR3 has 16 residues. Here the CDR3 reads CASSLGLAGGGVSQYV. The DNA of the CDR3 is TGTGCCAGCAGCTTAGGACTAGCGGGAGGAGGTGTTTCGCAGTACGTC.

The V gene is TRBV19, the J gene TRBJ1-1, with D unclear. CDR1 is LNHDA and CDR2 is SQIVND in the germline V gene (reference sequence). The CDR3 contains 14 residues. V was clipped by 7 bases and J by 1 base, with 13 bases between them. The CDR3 nucleotides are TGTGCCAGTAAATACGGCCAGGAGAACACTGAAGCTTTCTTT. Its translation is CASKYGQENTEAFF.

This clone was observed a single time. This chain connects TRBV9 to TRBJ2-1; D perhaps matches TRBD1 (5 bases). From germline, CDR1 is SGDLS and CDR2 YYNGEE. Trimming took off 4 bases at V and 7 bases at J, with 21 bases between the two ends. The CDR3 spans 16 residues. CDR3 protein: CASSLSTGYDWNEQFF. The CDR3 region has the DNA TGTGCCAGCAGCCTAAGTACAGGATATGATTGGAATGAGCAGTTCTTC.

This clone was observed a single time. The gene calls are TRBV10-3 and TRBJ2-1; 13 nucleotides match TRBD2. The germline gives CDR1 ENHRY, CDR2 SYGVKD. V lost 6 bases and J lost 6; bases outside the gene matches: 14. The CDR3 is 18 amino acids. CDR3 in amino acids: CAIRDLGVGTSGTNEQFF. The CDR3 bases are TGTGCCATCAGGGACTTGGGGGTAGGGACTAGCGGGACCAATGAGCAGTTCTTC.

This clone appeared once. The chain combines TRBV5-8 with TRBJ1-1; D unresolved. CDR3 length: 15 residues. V gave up 4 bases and J gave up 3 bases, with 16 bases separating them. Germline-derived CDR1 and CDR2 are SGHTS and YDEGEE. In nucleotides, the CDR3 is TGTGCCAGCAGCCTGGCGGCTACCAGGTACACTGAAGCTTTCTTT. It yields the protein CASSLAATRYTEAFF.

The CDR3 protein is CASSAAGEGTEAFF. The CDR3 bases are TGCGCCAGCAGCGCGGCCGGGGAGGGCACTGAAGCTTTCTTT. This rearrangement joins TRBV5-1 to TRBJ1-1; D unresolved. Germline CDR1 reads SGHRS; CDR2 reads YFSETQ. The CDR3 covers 14 residues. V was trimmed by 4 bases and J by 4 bases, leaving 14 bases between them.

In its sample, this clone was seen once. The genes are TRBV19 and TRBJ2-3; TRBD1 aligns across 9 bases. In germline, CDR1 is LNHDA, CDR2 SQIVND (reference sequence). The V and J ends lost 6 bases and 2 bases, in that order; junction bases with no gene match: 12. The CDR3 sequence is 17 residues long. The CDR3 loop is CASRHGGQGRDTDTQYF. The CDR3, as DNA: TGTGCCAGTAGGCATGGGGGACAGGGCCGAGACACAGATACGCAGTATTTT.

This chain joins TRBV11-2 and TRBJ1-5; 10 nucleotides line up with TRBD1. This CDR3 is 15 amino acids long. CDR1 and CDR2 from the germline V gene are SGHAT and FQNNGV. V lost 5 bases to trimming and J lost 0 bases; unmatched junction nucleotides: 1. CDR3 DNA: TGTGCCAGCAGCGGACAGGGGGTTAGCAATCAGCCCCAGCATTTT. It yields the protein CASSGQGVSNQPQHF.

The CDR3 loop is CASSVGIAGVSSYNEQFF. CDR3 coding DNA: TGTGCCAGCAGCGTAGGGATAGCGGGAGTGAGCTCCTACAATGAGCAGTTCTTC. This chain links TRBV9 with TRBJ2-1; 9 bases align to TRBD2. The CDR3 consists of 18 residues. The germline V gene has CDR1 SGDLS and CDR2 YYNGEE. With V trimmed by 0 bases and J by 0 bases, 7 bases remained unmatched.

The genes are TRBV5-1 and TRBJ1-2; 7 bases fit TRBD1. This CDR3 has 14 residues. V gave up 8 bases and J gave up 3 bases; unmatched junction bases: 10. The V gene's germline CDR1 is SGHRS and CDR2 YFSETQ. In DNA form, the CDR3 reads TGCGCCAGTGGACCGGGACAGACTTACTATGGCTACACCTTC. Encoded protein: CASGPGQTYYGYTF.